The source of this T cell receptor (beta chain) is a study of response to subunit inactivated influenza vaccine. V was cut by 0 bases and J by 5 bases, with 16 bases left in between. This CDR3 contains 16 residues. Germline V CDR1 and CDR2: ENHRY, SYGVKD. One entry per CDR3 protein, called by TCRdb with MiXCR from the RT-PCR reads. The sample records some 200,000 distinct CDR3 sequences, more than 10% being singletons. This sample also belongs to another study, concerning T cells expressing NK-cell markers. This second study says: For TCR beta, cDNA was produced by 5'RACE template switching with UMIs. Sorted CD3+CD56-NKG2C+, CD3+CD56+NKG2C+ and CD3+CD56+NKG2C- T cells supplied the TCR beta repertoires. Restricting sorting to alpha-beta TCR T cells was achieved in several experiments by an anti-gamma-delta TCR antibody. A handful of donors had dominant NKG2C+ clonotypes that comprised about 1.0-7.0% of their CD8+ T cells.

This sequence joins TRBV10-3 and TRBJ1-2; D call uncertain. The TCR originated in a man aged 50 to 59 who received an inactivated influenza vaccine. This specimen consisted of CD8+ T cells sorted from PBMCs, obtained roughly 12 days after vaccination. Here the CDR3 reads CAISESLTSPDYGYTF. Written as DNA, the CDR3 is TGTGCCATCAGTGAGTCACTAACATCTCCAGATTATGGCTACACCTTC.